This T cell receptor beta chain was identified during a study of regulatory T cells in long-lasting Graves disease. Study in general: By definition, persistent Graves' disease involved antithyroid drugs for over 5 years alongside positive TSH receptor antibodies. General observations from the study: Lower TCR diversity characterized persistent Graves' patients relative to newly diagnosed patients. Because few samples were included, accuracy may have been lower. New patients shared roughly 1,000 public clonotypes, and persistent patients shared more, with about 2,500.

Sample time point: persistent/refractory GD, antithyroid drugs over 5 years with positive TRAb. From RNA extracted from PBMCs, the TCR library was made. Trimming shortened V by 8 bases and J by 3 bases, and 17 bases separated the two germline ends. In germline, CDR1 is SQVTM, CDR2 ANQGSEA. The CDR3 covers 13 residues. Researchers made TCR beta libraries by using iRepertoire HTBI primers and running Arm-PCR on CDR3 regions. MiXCR, applied by TCRdb to the multiplex PCR reads, yields one record per CDR3 protein. The data contain 360,000 or so distinct CDR3 sequences, roughly 24% of them singletons. This clonotype has ten or more counts. Its antigen remains unknown.

This sequence was found in a woman aged 40 to 50 with Graves disease. The chain carries TRBV29-1 and TRBJ2-7; D might be TRBD2 (7 bases). The input for sequencing was peripheral blood mononuclear cells (PBMCs), taken when the disease was refractory, from a patient treated with antithyroid drugs. Here the CDR3 DNA reads TGCAGCACAAGGGGGGGGCGCGGCTACGAGCAGTACTTC. Amino acids: CSTRGGRGYEQYF.